A selection of T cell receptor beta chains follows, all from one sample in a study of cytomegalovirus exposure and HLA in healthy donors. Profiling relied on immunoSEQ multiplex PCR, and the TCRdb table lists in-frame clones only, not all of them. The table lists about 140,000 clones, roughly nine tenths of them singletons. Material for sequencing was PBMCs. Every receptor here comes from a young man in good health and CMV-seronegative. Both conserved end residues are part of each CDR3. The D gene is left open where the match is weak. Part of the rows lack a size; the others show once, few, many or a class for expanded clones.

J,D,V,size,DNA,CDR3
TRBJ2-1,TRBD2,TRBV28,.,TGTGCCAGCAGCCTCTCGCTAGCGGGAGGGGGTGAGCAGTTCTTC,CASSLSLAGGGEQFF
TRBJ2-2,TRBD1,TRBV25-1,.,TGTGCCAGCAGTGAATATATTAGGGGACAGGGGAACACCGGGGAGCTGTTTTTT,CASSEYIRGQGNTGELFF
TRBJ2-3,.,TRBV19,.,TGTGCCAGTAGTATAATGGGGCGTGCGAATACGCAGTATTTT,CASSIMGRANTQYF
TRBJ2-2,.,TRBV5-4,once,TGTGCCAGCAGCAGCTCCACAGGGACCGGGGAGCTGTTTTTT,CASSSSTGTGELFF
TRBJ2-1,.,TRBV6-1,.,TGTGCCAGCAGGGAAGGCTACTACAATGAGCAGTTCTTC,CASREGYYNEQFF
TRBJ2-3,TRBD2,TRBV7-6,.,TGTGCCAGCAGCTTAGGTCCGCGCGGGAGAACAGATACGCAGTATTTT,CASSLGPRGRTDTQYF
TRBJ2-2,.,TRBV4-3,.,TGCGCCAGCAGCCAAGTCCGCGCGAACACCGGGGAGCTGTTTTTT,CASSQVRANTGELFF
TRBJ2-1,TRBD2,TRBV4-3,.,TGCGCCAGCAGCCAAGATCTCGCCAGCGGGGCTTACAATGAGCAGTTCTTC,CASSQDLASGAYNEQFF
TRBJ1-2,TRBD1,TRBV2,.,TGTGCCAGCCGTGGACAGGGGGTAGTCTATGGCTACACCTTC,CASRGQGVVYGYTF
TRBJ2-7,.,TRBV2,.,TGTGCCAGCAGTGGTCAGGACGAGCAGTACTTC,CASSGQDEQYF
TRBJ2-1,TRBD2,TRBV5-6,once,TGTGCCAGCAGCGTTTCCCTGGGACTAGCGGACAATGAGCAGTTCTTC,CASSVSLGLADNEQFF
TRBJ1-1,TRBD1,TRBV7-9,.,TGTGCCAGCAGCTCCGACAGGGCCCCTGAAGCTTTCTTT,CASSSDRAPEAFF
TRBJ2-1,TRBD2,TRBV27,.,TGTGCCAGCAGTACCGCGGGGGGGTCCTACAATGAGCAGTTCTTC,CASSTAGGSYNEQFF
TRBJ2-1,TRBD1,TRBV28,.,TGTGCCAGCAGTCCTGCCGCCAAGAACAGGGGGTACAATGAGCAGTTCTTC,CASSPAAKNRGYNEQFF
TRBJ2-1,.,TRBV7-6,.,TGTGCCAGCAGCTTTGAGGGGGCCTACAATGAGCAGTTCTTC,CASSFEGAYNEQFF
TRBJ2-5,.,TRBV5-1,.,TGCGCCAGCAGCTTGACGAGCGGGTATGGGGAGACCCAGTACTTC,CASSLTSGYGETQYF
TRBJ2-1,.,TRBV9,.,TGTGCCAGCAGCGCGGGACTTGAGCAGTTCTTC,CASSAGLEQFF
TRBJ2-1,TRBD2,TRBV28,.,TGTGCCAGCAGAGGAGGCGGGAGGGCTGACCATGAGCAGTTCTTC,CASRGGGRADHEQFF
TRBJ2-7,TRBD2,TRBV28,.,TGTGCCAGCGATGTATCGGCTAGCGGGGTCTACGAGCAGTACTTC,CASDVSASGVYEQYF
TRBJ2-3,TRBD2,TRBV5-4,few,TGTGCCAGCAGTTCCAGCGGGGCGAGTAGCACAGATACGCAGTATTTT,CASSSSGASSTDTQYF
TRBJ1-4,TRBD1,TRBV5-1,.,TGCGCCAGCAGAATACAGGGGGACTACGAAAAACTGTTTTTT,CASRIQGDYEKLFF
TRBJ1-2,.,TRBV18,.,TGTGCCAGCTCACTTCGGACAGTAATCTATGGCTACACCTTC,CASSLRTVIYGYTF